The next 26 T cell receptor beta chains were all read from a single sample in a study of shared clonotypes between healthy human individuals. Sequenced by immunoSEQ multiplex PCR; TCRdb stores in-frame clones only, minus some. The data contain approximately 2,000,000 clones, about 90% of them singletons. Sequenced: naive CD4+ T cells from PBMCs. Subset meaning: CD45RA+ positively selected. The source of these receptors is a man between 18 and 35 years old in good health. Some clones in this sample may be carry-over from other donors' samples.

The chain uses TRBV1 and TRBJ1-4. TRBV1 is assigned pseudogene status. This CDR3 comprises 15 residues. This CDR3 reads CTSSQVWGAGEKLFF. The CDR3 DNA follows: TGCACCAGCAGCCAAGTATGGGGGGCAGGTGAAAAACTGTTTTTT.

CDR3 in amino acids: CASEFRDRDSGELFF. CDR3 sequence (DNA): TGTGCCAGCGAGTTCCGGGACAGGGACTCCGGGGAGCTGTTTTTT. The chain uses TRBV6-4 and TRBJ2-2; 9 bases are shared with TRBD1. There are 15 residues in the CDR3. Germline lookup yields CDR1 MRHNA and CDR2 SNTAGT. V gave up 8 bases and J gave up 6 bases; unmatched junction bases: 10.

This clone was recorded a few times. The rearrangement links TRBV4-1 to TRBJ1-2, with D perhaps TRBD1 (6 bases). From germline, CDR1 is MGHRA and CDR2 YSYEKL. This CDR3 has 15 residues. V lost 0 bases, J lost 8 bases, and 16 bases lay in between. The CDR3 DNA sequence: TGCGCCAGCAGCCAAGATCTACCAGGGGTTTGGGGCTACACCTTC. Translated: CASSQDLPGVWGYTF.

Regarding this clone: This sample also contains other DNA sequences that code for the same CDR3. The chain has TRBV28 and TRBJ2-2; no clear D gene. V lost 6 bases and J lost 3, with 8 bases in between. This CDR3 comprises 13 residues. Germline V lookup: CDR1 MDHEN, CDR2 SYDVKM. The CDR3, as DNA: TGTGCCAGCAGCCTTGACTACACCGGGGAGCTGTTTTTT. Protein product: CASSLDYTGELFF.

V and J are TRBV28 and TRBJ2-3, with D perhaps TRBD1 (5 bases). There are 15 residues in the CDR3. Between the trimmed V and J ends, which lost 6 bases and 5 bases, there was a span of 18 bases. Germline V gene lookup returns CDR1 MDHEN and CDR2 SYDVKM. The CDR3: CASRSRQGYLDTQYF. In DNA form, the CDR3 reads TGTGCCAGCAGAAGCAGGCAGGGTTATTTAGATACGCAGTATTTT. The full variable domain, rest sourced from reference TRBV28 and TRBJ2-3, is DVKVTQSSRYLVKRTGEKVFLECVQDMDHENMFWYRQDPGLGLRLIYFSYDVKMKEKGDIPEGYSVSREKKERFSLILESASTNQTSMYLCASRSRQGYLDTQYFGPGTRLTVL.

V gene TRBV6-1 combines with J gene TRBJ1-5; D not resolved. Trimming removed 5 bases from V and 4 bases from J, with 9 bases in between. The CDR3 totals 13 residues. Per the germline V gene, CDR1 is MNHNS and CDR2 is SASEGT. For the CDR3, the DNA is TGTGCCAGCAGTCTGTACAGAAATCAGCCCCAGCATTTT. Translation gives CASSLYRNQPQHF.

The J gene is TRBJ2-3, the V gene TRBV27; 7 nucleotides align to TRBD1. J was trimmed by 3 bases and V by 6 bases; bases with no gene match: 6. The CDR3 runs 14 residues. The V gene's germline CDR1 is MNHEY and CDR2 SMNVEV (reference sequence). The CDR3, as DNA: TGTGCCAGCAGCGACAGGGTTAGGACAGATACGCAGTATTTT. Its protein is CASSDRVRTDTQYF.

This chain connects TRBV4-1 to TRBJ2-6, with D tentatively TRBD1 or TRBD2 (5 bases each). V lost 6 bases and J 2 bases, leaving 26 bases between the germline ends. Germline V gives CDR1 MGHRA, CDR2 YSYEKL. The CDR3 has 20 residues. CDR3: CASSQREGRAPSTGANVLTF. The CDR3 DNA reads TGCGCCAGCAGTCAACGTGAGGGCAGGGCGCCTTCGACTGGGGCCAACGTCCTGACTTTC.

V and J are TRBV18 and TRBJ1-2; no clear D. Per germline, CDR1 KGHSH and CDR2 LQKENI. The CDR3 totals 15 residues. The ends were cut back, 1 base at V and 6 bases at J, with 15 bases in the middle. DNA for the CDR3: TGTGCCAGCTCACCACGGGAGGCGGAAGGGCATGGCTACACCTTC. It is translated as CASSPREAEGHGYTF.

This chain links TRBV6-5 with TRBJ2-3; TRBD2 matches at 9 bases. The junction had 4 bases not matched to a gene; V was cut back by 2 bases and J by 4 bases. Germline V gene sequence: CDR1 MNHEY, CDR2 SVGAGI. There are 15 residues in the CDR3. CDR3 sequence: CASSYGGRGADTQYF. As DNA, the CDR3 is TGTGCCAGCAGTTACGGCGGGAGGGGAGCAGATACGCAGTATTTT.

The genes are TRBV6-5 and TRBJ1-5; TRBD1 might be the D (5 bases). CDR3 length: 14 residues. Germline loops: CDR1 MNHEY, CDR2 SVGAGI. V dropped 6 bases and J dropped 4 bases, with 13 bases sitting between them. Here the CDR3 DNA reads TGTGCCAGCAGCCCCCGACAGATAAATCAGCCCCAGCATTTT. It specifies CASSPRQINQPQHF.

The chain employs TRBV5-4 and TRBJ2-5; TRBD1 aligns across 7 bases. The J segment lost 1 base and the V segment lost 0 bases, leaving 3 bases of the junction unmatched. Germline V lookup: CDR1 SGHNT, CDR2 YYREEE (reference sequence). The CDR3 runs 15 residues. The CDR3 loop is CASSLAQGIQETQYF. The CDR3 coding sequence is TGTGCCAGCAGCTTGGCACAGGGGATCCAAGAGACCCAGTACTTC. Based on the CDR3 plus reference TRBV5-4 and TRBJ2-5, the full variable domain is ETGVTQSPTHLIKTRGQQVTLRCSSQSGHNTVSWYQQALGQGPQFIFQYYREEENGRGNFPPRFSGLQFPNYSSELNVNALELDDSALYLCASSLAQGIQETQYFGPGTRLLVL.

The rearrangement links TRBV4-1 to TRBJ1-1; D possibly corresponds to TRBD1 (6 bases). Germline V gene data show CDR1 as MGHRA and CDR2 as YSYEKL. This CDR3 comprises 15 residues. Trimming removed 4 bases at V and 0 bases at J, with 12 bases between. The CDR3 protein is CASSLQEGVNTEAFF. The DNA for the CDR3 is TGCGCCAGCAGCCTGCAAGAGGGGGTGAACACTGAAGCTTTCTTT.

The chain recombines TRBV11-3 with TRBJ2-3; a weak D match, TRBD1 (5 bases). CDR3 size: 15 residues. Trimming pared 5 bases from V and 2 bases from J, leaving 14 bases between. In germline, CDR1 is SGHNT, CDR2 YENEEA. CDR3 sequence reads: CASSRAARATDTQYF. CDR3 DNA sequence: TGTGCCAGCAGCCGGGCCGCCAGGGCCACAGATACGCAGTATTTT.

This rearrangement joins TRBV18 to TRBJ2-2; 8 bases line up with TRBD2. Germline-derived CDR1 and CDR2 are KGHSH and LQKENI. After removal of 4 bases from V and 3 bases from J, the junction contained 10 bases not matched to a gene. This CDR3 comprises 17 residues. DNA of the CDR3: TGTGCCAGCTCACGAAGCGGGAGTACGACCGACACCGGGGAGCTGTTTTTT. Its translation is CASSRSGSTTDTGELFF. Full variable domain (missing parts from reference TRBV18 and TRBJ2-2): NAGVMQNPRHLVRRRGQEARLRCSPMKGHSHVYWYRQLPEEGLKFMVYLQKENIIDESGMPKERFSAEFPKEGPSILRIQQVVRGDSAAYFCASSRSGSTTDTGELFFGEGSRLTVL.

The chain is built from TRBV28 and TRBJ2-5; D remains unclear. V dropped 6 bases and J dropped 7 bases, with 21 bases sitting between them. CDR1 and CDR2 from the germline V gene are MDHEN and SYDVKM. The CDR3 length is 15 residues. The CDR3 here is CASSVQQSSLGTQYF. The DNA for the CDR3 is TGTGCCAGCAGCGTTCAACAGAGTTCGCTGGGGACCCAGTACTTC.

The CDR3 DNA reads as TGTGCCAGCAATCAGGGGGGGAACACTGAAGCTTTCTTT. Its protein product is CASNQGGNTEAFF. This chain joins TRBV28 and TRBJ1-1; 7 bases line up with TRBD1. V trimming: 7 bases; J trimming: 1 base; junction bases outside the gene matches: 3. The CDR3 spans 13 residues. The germline CDR1 and CDR2 sequences are MDHEN and SYDVKM.

This chain uses TRBV5-4 with TRBJ1-1; no clear D gene. CDR1 and CDR2 (germline): SGHNT, YYREEE (reference sequence). Trimming took 0 bases from V and 3 from J, leaving 12 bases between them. The CDR3 spans 15 residues. As DNA, the CDR3 is TGTGCCAGCAGCTTGGCTGGCCAGTCTCACACTGAAGCTTTCTTT. It yields the protein CASSLAGQSHTEAFF.

V usage is TRBV7-2 and J usage is TRBJ2-3, with TRBD2 matching 9 bases. The J segment lost 6 bases and the V segment lost 5 bases, leaving 15 bases of the junction unmatched. CDR3 length equals 17 residues. Germline-derived CDR1 and CDR2 are SGHTA and FQGNSA. CDR3 loop: CASSAYPISGGRDTQYF. The CDR3 DNA is TGTGCCAGCAGCGCCTACCCCATTAGCGGGGGCCGGGATACGCAGTATTTT. Complete variable domain (other parts from reference TRBV7-2 and TRBJ2-3): GAGVSQSPSNKVTEKGKDVELRCDPISGHTALYWYRQSLGQGLEFLIYFQGNSAPDKSGLPSDRFSAERTGGSVSTLTIQRTQQEDSAVYLCASSAYPISGGRDTQYFGPGTRLTVL.

This chain uses TRBV5-8 with TRBJ2-5, with 9 bases matching TRBD1. Germline-derived CDR1 and CDR2 are SGHTS and YDEGEE. The CDR3 totals 14 residues. V shed 5 bases, J shed 5 bases, and the junction held 7 bases outside the gene matches. The CDR3 is CASRRTGAGETQYF. In DNA form, the CDR3 reads TGTGCCAGCAGACGGACAGGGGCTGGGGAGACCCAGTACTTC.

The chain recombines TRBV7-9 with TRBJ2-1; D is unclear. Germline CDR1 reads SEHNR; CDR2 reads FQNEAQ (reference sequence). CDR3 length: 15 residues. Trimming removed 2 bases from V and 2 bases from J, with 10 bases in between. The CDR3 sequence: CASSLHHGAYNEQFF. The CDR3 region has the DNA TGTGCCAGCAGCTTACACCATGGGGCCTACAATGAGCAGTTCTTC.

The J gene is TRBJ1-1, the V gene TRBV7-9, with unresolved D. The CDR3 loop spans 19 amino acids. V was trimmed by 4 bases and J by 0 bases, leaving 24 bases between them. CDR1 is SEHNR, CDR2 FQNEAQ, per germline (reference sequence). CDR3 nucleotide sequence: TGTGCCAGCAGCTATACTTTCCCCGGACCCTCCAACATGAACACTGAAGCTTTCTTT. The encoded protein is CASSYTFPGPSNMNTEAFF.

The chain has TRBV5-1 and TRBJ2-1; D not resolved. The CDR3 runs to 13 residues. The V end lost 3 bases, the J end lost 3 bases, and 7 bases lay between the germline ends. Germline V gene data show CDR1 as SGHRS and CDR2 as YFSETQ. CDR3 bases: TGCGCCAGCAGCTACCCGGGCTACAATGAGCAGTTCTTC. Protein product: CASSYPGYNEQFF.

This chain uses TRBV29-1 with TRBJ1-2; TRBD1 might be the D (5 bases). V dropped 2 bases and J dropped 6 bases, with 19 bases sitting between them. Germline-derived CDR1 and CDR2 are SQVTM and ANQGSEA. The CDR3 has 15 amino acids. CDR3 protein: CSVEPFRGEGHGYTF. Written as DNA, the CDR3 is TGCAGCGTTGAACCTTTTAGAGGGGAGGGCCATGGCTACACCTTC.

This clone was detected once. V usage is TRBV5-4 and J usage is TRBJ2-5; D tentatively fits TRBD1 or TRBD2 (6 bases each). V was clipped by 5 bases and J by 5 bases, with 16 bases between them. From germline, CDR1 is SGHNT and CDR2 YYREEE (reference sequence). The CDR3 length is 14 residues. The CDR3 DNA follows: TGTGCCAGCAGATCGACAGGCCGGGGGGAGACCCAGTACTTC. Protein sequence: CASRSTGRGETQYF.

About this clone itself: The sample has other DNA sequences that encode this CDR3 too. J is TRBJ2-1 and V is TRBV9; TRBD2 matches at 11 bases. Unmatched junction bases numbered 6, after V lost 3 bases and J lost 4 bases. Germline CDR1 SGDLS, CDR2 YYNGEE. This CDR3 is 16 amino acids long. The CDR3 loop is CASSGSGTSGYNEQFF. In nucleotides, the CDR3 is TGTGCCAGCAGCGGATCCGGGACTAGCGGATACAATGAGCAGTTCTTC. Complete variable domain (other parts from reference TRBV9 and TRBJ2-1): DSGVTQTPKHLITATGQRVTLRCSPRSGDLSVYWYQQSLDQGLQFLIQYYNGEERAKGNILERFSAQQFPDLHSELNLSSLELGDSALYFCASSGSGTSGYNEQFFGPGTRLTVL.